Below, 20 T cell receptor beta chains from the same sample are listed, as sequenced in a study of cytomegalovirus exposure and HLA in healthy donors. Primers for the PCR totalled 60 Vbeta and 13 Jbeta. The assay was immunoSEQ multiplex PCR, and TCRdb's table has in-frame clones only and misses some. The sample records 60,000 or so clones, 65% to 90% being singletons. Sequencing was carried out using PBMCs. The receptor source for this set is a female donor in good health and CMV-seronegative.

For this clone: The same CDR3 is also encoded by other DNA sequences in this sample. The chain couples TRBV6-1 to TRBJ2-3, with TRBD2 identical over 12 bases. Trimming cost V 2 bases and J 4 bases; bases outside gene matches: 1. This CDR3 is 15 amino acids long. Germline CDR1 MNHNS, CDR2 SASEGT. The chain's CDR3 is CASSELAGGPDTQYF. The CDR3 DNA follows: TGTGCCAGCAGTGAACTAGCGGGAGGGCCAGATACGCAGTATTTT.

V is TRBV6-1 and J is TRBJ2-7, with 7 nucleotides matching TRBD1. This CDR3 region has 15 residues. Germline V gene lookup returns CDR1 MNHNS and CDR2 SASEGT. J lost 1 base, V lost 7 bases, and 10 bases had no gene match. CDR3 in DNA: TGTGCCAGCATTTCCTTCCAGGACAGGTCCTACGAGCAGTACTTC. Translation gives CASISFQDRSYEQYF.

Comments on this clone: A read error may account for a junction end that differs from germline. V usage is TRBV18 and J usage is TRBJ1-1; D gene ambiguous. Germline values: CDR1 KGHSH, CDR2 LQKENI. The CDR3 is 14 amino acids. In DNA, the CDR3 is TGTGCCAGCTCACCACCGAGGGTGAATACTGAAGCTTTCTTT. Translating gives CASSPPRVNTEAFF. The full variable domain, completed using reference TRBV18 and TRBJ1-1, is NAGVMQNPRHLVRRRGQEARLRCSPMKGHSHVYWYRQLPEEGLKFMVYLQKENIIDESGMPKERFSAEFPKEGPSILRIQQVVRGDSAAYFCASSPPRVNTEAFFGQGTRLTVV.

The chain carries TRBV4-2 and TRBJ2-7; 9 bases are a match to TRBD1. The CDR3 is 16 residues long. Germline trimming cut 0 bases from V and 2 bases from J; bases unmatched to any gene: 5. The germline gives CDR1 LGHNA, CDR2 YNFKEQ. The CDR3 reads CASSQDWTGVAYEQYF. The CDR3 DNA is TGTGCCAGCAGCCAAGACTGGACAGGGGTGGCCTACGAGCAGTACTTC.

This clone came up a few times. V and J are TRBV11-2 and TRBJ1-1, with 8 bases lining up with TRBD1. V lost 5 bases and J lost 11; bases outside the gene matches: 7. Germline CDR1 and CDR2: SGHAT and FQNNGV. The CDR3 covers 12 residues. In DNA, the CDR3 is TGTGCCAGCAGCCCCCAGGGGGCTGTGGCTTTCTTT. Translated, it gives CASSPQGAVAFF.

The V and J genes are TRBV18 and TRBJ1-2; 8 bases are a match to TRBD1. The germline V gene encodes CDR1 KGHSH and CDR2 LQKENI. The CDR3 has 17 amino acids. Trimming took 4 bases from V and 3 from J; bases not matched to a gene: 13. The CDR3 protein is CASSQRQGTGDDYGYTF. CDR3 in DNA: TGTGCCAGCTCACAGAGACAGGGGACAGGTGATGACTATGGCTACACCTTC.

A few counts support this clone. This rearrangement joins TRBV27 to TRBJ1-3, with D perhaps TRBD1 (6 bases). The CDR3 contains 15 residues. Between the trimmed V and J ends, which lost 3 bases and 0 bases, there was a span of 9 bases. Germline V gene lookup returns CDR1 MNHEY and CDR2 SMNVEV (reference sequence). CDR3 in amino acids: CASSFTQGSGNTIYF. In DNA, the CDR3 is TGTGCCAGCAGTTTCACACAGGGCTCTGGAAACACCATATATTTT.

The chain links TRBV5-4 to TRBJ2-3; 11 positions match TRBD2. Per germline, CDR1 SGHNT and CDR2 YYREEE (reference sequence). The V segment lost 5 bases and the J segment 7 bases; nucleotides outside the gene matches: 9. The CDR3 runs 15 residues. The CDR3 reads CASRAGLAETYTQYF. CDR3 coding DNA: TGTGCCAGCAGGGCGGGACTAGCGGAGACCTATACGCAGTATTTT.

The CDR3 region is CASSERGGTDTQYF. CDR3 nucleotide sequence: TGTGCCAGCAGTGAGCGGGGGGGCACAGATACGCAGTATTTT. The chain uses TRBV6-4 and TRBJ2-3; 8 positions match TRBD2. J gave up 1 base and V 3 bases, and 0 bases lay outside the gene matches. CDR1 and CDR2 from the germline V gene are MRHNA and SNTAGT. This CDR3 has 14 residues.

The chain combines TRBV2 with TRBJ1-5; TRBD1 is a possible D gene (6 bases). Germline lookup yields CDR1 SNHLY and CDR2 FYNNEI. Trimming stripped 4 bases from V and 1 base from J, with 14 bases between. The length of the CDR3 is 16 residues. The chain's CDR3 is CASSGNAGASNQPQHF. CDR3 DNA: TGTGCCAGCAGTGGCAATGCGGGGGCGAGCAATCAGCCCCAGCATTTT.

This clone has a handful of counts. V and J are TRBV10-3 and TRBJ2-7; 7 bases are a match to TRBD1. Germline CDR1 reads ENHRY; CDR2 reads SYGVKD. Losses at the gene ends were 4 bases for V and 1 base for J; bases not matched to a gene: 7. This CDR3 spans 15 amino acids. CDR3 sequence reads: CAISGRTGASYEQYF. CDR3 coding DNA: TGTGCCATCAGTGGAAGGACAGGAGCATCCTACGAGCAGTACTTC.

This rearrangement joins TRBV7-2 to TRBJ2-7, with TRBD1 as a possible D gene (6 bases). CDR3 length: 13 residues. Germline V CDR1 and CDR2: SGHTA, FQGNSA. V was shortened by 4 bases and J by 6 bases, with 13 bases between the two germline ends. The CDR3 DNA is TGTGCCAGCAGCTCACCAGGCAGGGGCGAGCAGTACTTC. Translated: CASSSPGRGEQYF. Together with reference TRBV7-2 and TRBJ2-7, the CDR3 gives the full variable domain: GAGVSQSPSNKVTEKGKDVELRCDPISGHTALYWYRQSLGQGLEFLIYFQGNSAPDKSGLPSDRFSAERTGGSVSTLTIQRTQQEDSAVYLCASSSPGRGEQYFGPGTRLTVT.

V is TRBV28 and J is TRBJ1-5; D possibly corresponds to TRBD1 (6 bases). Trimming took 3 bases from V and 7 from J, leaving 13 bases between them. CDR1 MDHEN and CDR2 SYDVKM come from the germline V gene. This CDR3 comprises 14 residues. The CDR3 DNA reads as TGTGCCAGCAGTTTTGGACAGTTTTTCCAGCCCCAGCATTTT. It codes for CASSFGQFFQPQHF. Variable domain in full (rest from reference TRBV28 and TRBJ1-5): DVKVTQSSRYLVKRTGEKVFLECVQDMDHENMFWYRQDPGLGLRLIYFSYDVKMKEKGDIPEGYSVSREKKERFSLILESASTNQTSMYLCASSFGQFFQPQHFGDGTRLSIL.

CDR3 sequence: CASSLAGSGRIYNEQFF. CDR3 DNA: TGTGCCAGCAGCTTAGCTGGTAGCGGGAGGATATACAATGAGCAGTTCTTC. The gene calls are TRBV11-2 and TRBJ2-1; 10 bases map to TRBD2. The CDR3 is 17 amino acids. The germline V gene encodes CDR1 SGHAT and CDR2 FQNNGV. The junction had 7 bases not matched to a gene; V was cut back by 1 base and J by 4 bases.

The genes are TRBV7-2 and TRBJ2-5; 7 nucleotides match TRBD2. V lost 1 base to trimming and J lost 1 base; unmatched junction nucleotides: 3. This CDR3 spans 15 amino acids. The germline gives CDR1 SGHTA, CDR2 FQGNSA. Here the CDR3 DNA reads TGTGCCAGCAGCTTAGGCGGCGGGGGCCAAGAGACCCAGTACTTC. Translation gives CASSLGGGGQETQYF.

The rearrangement uses TRBV6-6 and TRBJ1-5; TRBD1 agrees at 8 bases. CDR3 length equals 15 residues. Germline V gene sequence: CDR1 MNHNY, CDR2 SVGAGI (reference sequence). V was clipped by 6 bases and J by 3 bases; unmatched bases: 7. The CDR3 nucleotides are TGTGCCAGCAGCTCCGGACAGGGCTTCAATCAGCCCCAGCATTTT. As protein: CASSSGQGFNQPQHF.

This rearrangement joins TRBV10-3 to TRBJ2-3, with D maybe TRBD2 (5 bases). V was pared by 0 bases and J by 2 bases, with 15 bases between. Germline V gives CDR1 ENHRY, CDR2 SYGVKD. The CDR3 is 17 residues long. Here the CDR3 reads CAISESIEGLHTDTQYF. The CDR3 DNA follows: TGTGCCATCAGTGAGTCGATTGAAGGACTCCACACAGATACGCAGTATTTT.

The chain joins TRBV6-5 to TRBJ1-2; D unclear. The V end lost 4 bases, the J end lost 4 bases, and 10 bases lay between the germline ends. There are 13 residues in the CDR3. CDR1 and CDR2 (germline): MNHEY, SVGAGI. CDR3 sequence reads: CASSFDGLYGYTF. The DNA of the CDR3 is TGTGCCAGCAGTTTCGACGGACTCTATGGCTACACCTTC.

The genes are TRBV6-5 and TRBJ1-5, with TRBD1 as a possible D gene (6 bases). Looked up from germline, CDR1 is MNHEY and CDR2 is SVGAGI. The CDR3 spans 14 residues. The V end lost 4 bases, the J end lost 3 bases, and 10 bases lay between the germline ends. CDR3 sequence (DNA): TGTGCCAGCAGTTTACAGGGCTCCAATCAGCCCCAGCATTTT. This codes for CASSLQGSNQPQHF.

The rearrangement joins TRBV9 to TRBJ2-3; 7 positions match TRBD2. The CDR3 loop spans 18 amino acids. The germline V gene has CDR1 SGDLS and CDR2 YYNGEE. The trim removed 2 bases at V and 5 bases at J, leaving 17 bases unmatched. The CDR3 loop is CASSVRSERDYAGDTQYF. In nucleotides, the CDR3 is TGTGCCAGCAGCGTGAGGTCGGAACGGGACTACGCTGGAGATACGCAGTATTTT.